This T cell receptor beta chain was documented in a study of blood T cell repertoires in COVID-19. Some clones are missing from TCRdb's copy, which holds only in-frame ones; the method was immunoSEQ multiplex PCR. This sample has tens of thousands of clones, with approximately 88% found just once. V was cut by 6 bases and J by 6 bases, with 17 bases left in between. The CDR3 is 14 residues long. Germline V gene data show CDR1 as MNHEY and CDR2 as SVGAGI. The V call is TRBV6-5, the J call TRBJ1-2; D not resolved. The sequenced sample consisted of peripheral blood. This receptor was taken from a human donor with active COVID-19. The donor label of this sample is uncertain. The CDR3 reads CASSEGGRGNGYTF. The DNA of the CDR3 is TGTGCCAGCAGCGAGGGAGGGCGAGGTAATGGCTACACCTTC.